A single TCR beta chain is shown here with its context. The antigen is unknown. Chemo-refractory metastatic non-small-cell lung cancer patients were treated with focal radiation plus CTLA-4 blockade with ipilimumab. This record comes from a study of radiotherapy plus CTLA-4 blockade in lung cancer. General study points: Early clone dynamics of blood T cells, plus interferon-beta, reportedly predicted response best. Tumor-derived TCR clones expanded in blood after radiotherapy plus ipilimumab.

Measured with immunoSEQ multiplex PCR; TCRdb has only the in-frame clones, and not every one. The table has approximately 30,000 clones, roughly four fifths seen once. Per the germline V gene, CDR1 is SGHTA and CDR2 is FQGNSA. The V gene lost 8 bases and the J gene lost 2 bases, with 16 bases spanning the gap. This CDR3 has 15 amino acids. This chain joins TRBV7-2 and TRBJ1-3; a weak D match, TRBD1 (6 bases). Sequencing was performed on peripheral blood, taken from a patient treated with radiotherapy plus ipilimumab. The TCR originated in a human donor with non-small cell lung cancer that progressed on radiotherapy plus ipilimumab. CDR3 sequence (DNA): TGTGCCAGCCATATAGGGGGAGCTCCTGGAAACACCATATATTTT. It specifies CASHIGGAPGNTIYF.